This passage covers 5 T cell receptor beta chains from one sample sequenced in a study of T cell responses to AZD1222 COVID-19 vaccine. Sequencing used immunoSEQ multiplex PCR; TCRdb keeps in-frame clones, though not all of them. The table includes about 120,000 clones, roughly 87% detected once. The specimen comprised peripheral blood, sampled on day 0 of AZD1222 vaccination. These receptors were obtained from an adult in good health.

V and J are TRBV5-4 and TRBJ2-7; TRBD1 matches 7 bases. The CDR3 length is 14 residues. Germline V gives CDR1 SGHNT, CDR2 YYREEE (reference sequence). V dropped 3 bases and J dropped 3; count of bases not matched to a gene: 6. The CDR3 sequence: CASSSGQNFYEQYF. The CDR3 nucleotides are TGTGCCAGCAGCTCGGGACAGAACTTCTACGAGCAGTACTTC.

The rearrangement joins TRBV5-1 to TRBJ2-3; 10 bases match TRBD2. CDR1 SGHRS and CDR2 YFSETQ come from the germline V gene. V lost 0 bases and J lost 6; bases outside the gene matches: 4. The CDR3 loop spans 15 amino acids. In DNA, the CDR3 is TGCGCCAGCAGCTTGGATAGCGGGGGGTTGGATACGCAGTATTTT. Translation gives CASSLDSGGLDTQYF.

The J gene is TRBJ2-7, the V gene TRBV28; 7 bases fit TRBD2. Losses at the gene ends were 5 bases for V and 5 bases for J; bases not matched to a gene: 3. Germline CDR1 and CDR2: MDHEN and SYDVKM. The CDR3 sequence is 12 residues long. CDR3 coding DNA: TGTGCCAGCAGTCGGACTAGGAACGAGCAGTACTTC. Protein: CASSRTRNEQYF.

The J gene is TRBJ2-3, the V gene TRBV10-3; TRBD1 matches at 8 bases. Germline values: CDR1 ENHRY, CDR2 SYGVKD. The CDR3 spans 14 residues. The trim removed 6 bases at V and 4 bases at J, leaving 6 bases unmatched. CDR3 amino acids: CAIRQGEEADTQYF. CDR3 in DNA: TGTGCCATCAGACAGGGGGAGGAGGCAGATACGCAGTATTTT.

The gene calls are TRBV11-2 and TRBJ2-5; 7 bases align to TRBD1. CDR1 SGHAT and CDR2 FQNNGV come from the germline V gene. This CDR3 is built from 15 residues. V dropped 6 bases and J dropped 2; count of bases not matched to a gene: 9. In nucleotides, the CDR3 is TGTGCCAGCAGAGAAAGGGTGACAGGGCAAGAGACCCAGTACTTC. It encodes CASRERVTGQETQYF.